This TCR beta chain was profiled in a study of blood T cell repertoires in COVID-19. Study context: Acute and convalescent COVID-19 specimens originated in the United States, Italy and Spain. PBMCs, B-cell-depleted T cells, or T cells provided the cDNA or gDNA that made up the material.

Germline lookup yields CDR1 LNHDA and CDR2 SQIVND (reference sequence). The CDR3 runs to 15 residues. The ends were cut back, 4 bases at V and 2 bases at J, with 12 bases in the middle. Enrolled through a virtual design, the participants were between about 18 and 89 years of age and came from some 26 US areas. Each participant's cohort was designated according to participant-reported clinical history. Data came from immunoSEQ multiplex PCR; TCRdb stores just in-frame clones and leaves some out. In the table there are 300,000 or so clones, 80% to 95% of which are singletons. What was sequenced was PBMCs or T cells enriched from blood (not recorded which). This sequence was found in a woman in her 30s who had recovered from COVID-19. The rearrangement uses TRBV19 and TRBJ2-4; weak D call: TRBD1 (6 bases). DNA of the CDR3: TGTGCCAGTAGTAAGGGGGACGGGTCCAAAAACATTCAGTACTTC. It codes for CASSKGDGSKNIQYF.